What follows are 22 T cell receptor beta chains derived from one specimen sequenced in a study of spatial heterogeneity in lung cancer. TCRdb fed the 5' RACE reads into MiXCR, producing one record per CDR3 protein. The sample contains 95,000 or so distinct CDR3 sequences, under 9% of which appear only once. Documented time point: sample taken at primary tumor resection. Whole RNA, which was extracted from tumor, nontumor lung tissue or frozen PBMC, was sequenced without any cell sorting. The sequenced sample was PBMCs, obtained at surgery. Source of these receptors: a male donor with early-stage non-small cell lung cancer.

V gene TRBV12-5 combines with J gene TRBJ2-7; D possibly corresponds to TRBD1 (6 bases). Trimming took off 6 bases at V and 2 bases at J, with 20 bases between the two ends. The V gene's germline CDR1 is LGHNT and CDR2 FRNRAP. The CDR3 sequence is 16 residues long. The CDR3 region is CASGNYGGRYTYEQYF. CDR3 in DNA: TGTGCTAGTGGCAACTATGGGGGCCGATATACCTACGAGCAGTACTTC.

The gene calls are TRBV30 and TRBJ2-7, with 8 bases fitting TRBD1. This CDR3 comprises 13 residues. Per the germline V gene, CDR1 is GTSNPN and CDR2 is SVGIG (reference sequence). V lost 2 bases and J lost 5; bases outside the gene matches: 5. CDR3 loop: CAWSPDRAHEQYF. For the CDR3, the DNA is TGTGCCTGGAGTCCGGACAGGGCCCACGAGCAGTACTTC.

This clonotype was found many times. V gene TRBV20-1 combines with J gene TRBJ2-4; D unresolved. Germline-derived CDR1 and CDR2 are DFQATT and SNEGSKA (reference sequence). V lost 3 bases to trimming and J lost 0 bases, with 12 bases between them. This CDR3 is built from 15 residues. CDR3 residues: CSASKAVLAKNIQYF. CDR3 DNA sequence: TGCAGTGCTAGTAAGGCAGTACTAGCCAAAAACATTCAGTACTTC.

The rearrangement joins TRBV18 to TRBJ1-5; 8 nucleotides line up with TRBD1. CDR1 and CDR2 (germline): KGHSH, LQKENI. With 2 bases clipped from V and 12 bases from J, the junction kept 6 bases outside the gene matches. The CDR3 is 13 residues long. The CDR3 region has the DNA TGTGCCAGCTCACCAAGCCAGGACAGGGACCAGCATTTT. Protein product: CASSPSQDRDQHF. Complete variable domain (other parts from reference TRBV18 and TRBJ1-5): NAGVMQNPRHLVRRRGQEARLRCSPMKGHSHVYWYRQLPEEGLKFMVYLQKENIIDESGMPKERFSAEFPKEGPSILRIQQVVRGDSAAYFCASSPSQDRDQHFGDGTRLSIL.

The V and J genes are TRBV20-1 and TRBJ1-1; a possible D gene is TRBD1 (6 bases). V lost 5 bases and J lost 0, with 16 bases in between. The CDR3 length is 15 residues. The germline V gene has CDR1 DFQATT and CDR2 SNEGSKA (reference sequence). The chain's CDR3 is CSADRPTGVNTEAFF. Written as DNA, the CDR3 is TGCAGTGCTGACAGGCCCACTGGAGTGAACACTGAAGCTTTCTTT.

This clonotype was detected only a few times. J is TRBJ2-7 and V is TRBV20-1, with 8 bases fitting TRBD2. The junction had 7 bases not matched to a gene; V was cut back by 0 bases and J by 6 bases. The V gene's germline CDR1 is DFQATT and CDR2 SNEGSKA (reference sequence). The CDR3 loop spans 14 amino acids. The CDR3 loop is CSARDLGLAVEQYF. The DNA of the CDR3 is TGCAGTGCTAGAGATCTAGGACTAGCAGTCGAGCAGTACTTC.

The chain uses TRBV6-6 and TRBJ1-2; a possible D gene is TRBD1 (6 bases). This CDR3 region has 13 residues. Germline V gene sequence: CDR1 MNHNY, CDR2 SVGAGI (reference sequence). The ends were cut back, 6 bases at V and 4 bases at J, with 12 bases in the middle. The CDR3 protein is CASSRDTLYGYTF. CDR3 DNA sequence: TGTGCCAGCAGCCGGGACACCCTCTATGGCTACACCTTC.

The sample holds a few counts of this clonotype. The chain combines TRBV5-1 with TRBJ2-1; 8 nucleotides align to TRBD1. The CDR3 has 15 amino acids. V gave up 7 bases and J gave up 1 base; unmatched junction bases: 7. Germline V gene sequence: CDR1 SGHRS, CDR2 YFSETQ. CDR3 sequence (DNA): TGCGCCAGCCAAGCCGGGGACAGGTCCTACAATGAGCAGTTCTTC. Its translation: CASQAGDRSYNEQFF.

This clonotype was seen only a few times. The chain has TRBV2 and TRBJ2-5; D unresolved. This CDR3 has 12 amino acids. Between the trimmed V and J ends, which lost 10 bases and 2 bases, there was a span of 11 bases. The germline V gene encodes CDR1 SNHLY and CDR2 FYNNEI. CDR3 nucleotide sequence: TGTGCCATGGAAGTGCGGCAAGAGACCCAGTACTTC. It codes for CAMEVRQETQYF.

The CDR3 DNA sequence: TGTGCCAGCAGTCTCCGGTGGAGGATCGAGACCCAGTACTTC. This codes for CASSLRWRIETQYF. This rearrangement joins TRBV27 to TRBJ2-5; D possibly corresponds to TRBD2 (5 bases). Germline lookup yields CDR1 MNHEY and CDR2 SMNVEV (reference sequence). The CDR3 extends over 14 amino acids. V lost 5 bases and J 5 bases, leaving 15 bases between the germline ends.

The CDR3 loop is CATSDPRTGWNGELFF. CDR3 DNA: TGTGCCACCAGTGACCCACGGACAGGGTGGAACGGGGAGCTGTTTTTT. This chain links TRBV24-1 with TRBJ2-2; TRBD1 agrees at 8 bases. This CDR3 is built from 16 residues. The V gene's germline CDR1 is KGHDR and CDR2 SFDVKD. The J segment lost 7 bases and the V segment lost 4 bases, leaving 10 bases of the junction unmatched.

The CDR3: CAWHRSGELFF. The DNA of the CDR3 is TGTGCCTGGCACAGGTCCGGGGAGCTGTTTTTT. The chain joins TRBV30 to TRBJ2-2, with a possible D match to TRBD1 (5 bases). The germline V and J ends were trimmed by 5 bases and 6 bases, with 7 bases remaining between them. The CDR3 length is 11 residues. The germline V gene encodes CDR1 GTSNPN and CDR2 SVGIG (reference sequence).

This clonotype turned up a few times. The genes are TRBV4-2 and TRBJ2-2, with TRBD2 matching 10 bases. Germline V lookup: CDR1 LGHNA, CDR2 YNFKEQ. The CDR3 is 16 amino acids. After removal of 2 bases from V and 7 bases from J, the junction contained 7 bases not matched to a gene. In DNA form, the CDR3 reads TGTGCCAGCAGCCAAAGCGGGAGGGCCGGGAACGGGGAGCTGTTTTTT. Encoded protein: CASSQSGRAGNGELFF.

This clonotype has a count of ten or more. The chain uses TRBV20-1 and TRBJ1-2, with TRBD1 as a possible D gene (5 bases). V lost 2 bases and J 7 bases, leaving 11 bases between the germline ends. This CDR3 is 12 amino acids long. The germline CDR1 and CDR2 sequences are DFQATT and SNEGSKA (reference sequence). In DNA form, the CDR3 reads TGCAGTGCTAGAATCAGGGCATCTGGCTACACCTTC. This codes for CSARIRASGYTF.

This clonotype was recorded at least ten times. The gene calls are TRBV30 and TRBJ2-5, with D possibly TRBD1 on 5 matching bases. Germline CDR1 is GTSNPN and CDR2 is SVGIG (reference sequence). This CDR3 comprises 14 residues. V lost 1 base, J lost 2 bases, and 11 bases lay in between. As DNA, the CDR3 is TGTGCCTGGAGTGAGGGGATTGGGCAAGAGACCCAGTACTTC. Translation gives CAWSEGIGQETQYF.

This clonotype was detected only a few times. This chain links TRBV20-1 with TRBJ2-3, with a tentative D call TRBD2 (5 bases). The CDR3 extends over 15 amino acids. The germline V gene encodes CDR1 DFQATT and CDR2 SNEGSKA (reference sequence). V lost 5 bases and J 2 bases, leaving 17 bases between the germline ends. The CDR3 sequence is CSAASGVTITDTQYF. In nucleotides, the CDR3 is TGCAGTGCTGCCTCCGGGGTTACCATCACAGATACGCAGTATTTT.

This clonotype was counted ten times or more. The junction differs from germline at one of its ends, possibly a read error. The J gene is TRBJ2-5, the V gene TRBV2, with D unclear. The CDR3 spans 10 residues. The germline CDR1 and CDR2 sequences are SNHLY and FYNNEI. CDR3 DNA: TGTGCCAGCAGTCAAGGGACCCAGTACTTC. Translation gives CASSQGTQYF.

This clonotype was seen at least ten times. The rearrangement links TRBV29-1 to TRBJ2-7, with D maybe TRBD2 (5 bases). CDR3 length equals 13 residues. V lost 5 bases, J lost 0 bases, and 11 bases lay in between. The V gene's germline CDR1 is SQVTM and CDR2 ANQGSEA. CDR3 in amino acids: CSVRGRVSYEQYF. The CDR3 bases are TGCAGCGTTCGGGGAAGAGTCTCCTACGAGCAGTACTTC.

This clonotype appeared many times. The J gene is TRBJ1-1, the V gene TRBV20-1; no firm D call. The CDR3 extends over 12 amino acids. Germline CDR1 is DFQATT and CDR2 is SNEGSKA (reference sequence). V shed 4 bases and J shed 0 bases, with 6 bases lying between them. CDR3 sequence reads: CSAIGVNTEAFF. CDR3 sequence (DNA): TGCAGTGCTATCGGGGTGAACACTGAAGCTTTCTTT.

This clonotype has just a few counts. The rearrangement joins TRBV10-3 to TRBJ1-2, with TRBD1 identical over 8 bases. There are 14 residues in the CDR3. Germline assignment: CDR1 ENHRY and CDR2 SYGVKD. Unmatched junction bases numbered 7, after V lost 7 bases and J lost 3 bases. The CDR3 region has the DNA TGTGCCATCAACCGAGACAGGGGTCACTATGGCTACACCTTC. Translation: CAINRDRGHYGYTF.

The sample holds many counts of this clonotype. This chain uses TRBV20-1 with TRBJ1-1, with TRBD1 identical over 8 bases. CDR1 is DFQATT, CDR2 SNEGSKA, per germline (reference sequence). Trimming removed 0 bases from V and 5 bases from J; junction bases left unmatched: 8. The CDR3 has 15 residues. The CDR3 region has the DNA TGCAGTGCTAGAGACCACAGGGGGAGTGGAACTGAAGCTTTCTTT. This sequence encodes CSARDHRGSGTEAFF.

CDR3 region: CSAGTGSDEKLFF. CDR3 DNA sequence: TGCAGTGCTGGGACAGGGTCAGACGAAAAACTGTTTTTT. This chain joins TRBV20-1 and TRBJ1-4; 9 nucleotides agree with TRBD1. This CDR3 comprises 13 residues. Germline V lookup: CDR1 DFQATT, CDR2 SNEGSKA (reference sequence). With 5 bases clipped from V and 8 bases from J, the junction kept 6 bases outside the gene matches.